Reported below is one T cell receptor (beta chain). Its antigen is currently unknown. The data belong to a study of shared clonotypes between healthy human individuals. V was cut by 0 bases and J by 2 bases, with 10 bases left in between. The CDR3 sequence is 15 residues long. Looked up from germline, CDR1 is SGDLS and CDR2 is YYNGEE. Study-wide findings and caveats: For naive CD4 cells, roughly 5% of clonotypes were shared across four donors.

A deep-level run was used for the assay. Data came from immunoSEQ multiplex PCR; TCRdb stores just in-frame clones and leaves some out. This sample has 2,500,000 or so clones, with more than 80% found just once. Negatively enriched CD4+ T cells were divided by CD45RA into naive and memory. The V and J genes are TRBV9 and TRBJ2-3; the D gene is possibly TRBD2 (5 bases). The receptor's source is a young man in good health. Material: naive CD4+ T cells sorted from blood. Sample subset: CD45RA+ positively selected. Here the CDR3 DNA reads TGTGCCAGCAGCGTAGAGGACTTTCTCACAGATACGCAGTATTTT. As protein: CASSVEDFLTDTQYF.